This TCR beta chain was sequenced for a study of blood T cell repertoires in COVID-19. For the study at large: Sites across the United States, Italy and Spain contributed samples from acute and convalescent COVID-19.

Per the original data handling: Scientists estimated how many nucleated cells there were by amplifying reference gene primers. Measured with immunoSEQ multiplex PCR; TCRdb has only the in-frame clones, and not every one. V and J calls and clone size are those listed in that table; D and trimming were worked out from the DNA. The sample lists 410,000 or so clones, around 91% occurring once. Seattle cases were enrolled at active infection and followed longitudinally. Trimming removed 5 bases from V and 1 base from J, with 11 bases in between. The CDR3 loop spans 14 amino acids. Germline assignment: CDR1 MDHEN and CDR2 SYDVKM.

Sequenced: peripheral blood. The source is a woman aged 40 to 50 with COVID-19, enrolled during active disease. This chain links TRBV28 with TRBJ1-1; TRBD1 is a possible D gene (5 bases). The CDR3 loop is CASSTHGQNTEAFF. CDR3 nucleotide sequence: TGTGCCAGCAGTACTCATGGACAGAACACTGAAGCTTTCTTT.